Below are 23 T cell receptor beta chains sequenced from a single sample in a study of T cell repertoires in cytomegalovirus infection (dated 2019 in TCRdb). The sample's treatment or condition label is to be understood as: in vitro stimulation with specific CMV peptide epitopes to enrich CMV-specific T cells. Their recognized antigens are unknown. Sequencing was carried out with an Illumina HiSeq 1500. The raw public data were reprocessed by TCRdb itself: fastp quality trimming at Q25, MiXCR clonotype calling, in-frame beta chains only. Identical CDR3 protein sequences are pooled into one entry, listed with their most common genes and DNA. Here the sample has about a million distinct CDR3 sequences; approximately 33% occur a single time. Together, the top ten hold 13% of the sample. Sequencing used cultured CD8+ T cells from PBMCs, obtained from culture after CMV antigen stimulation. The source is a human donor in good health (CMV status not recorded). Some clones in this sample may be carry-over from other donors' samples.

The chain joins TRBV15 to TRBJ1-5; a weak D match, TRBD1 (6 bases). This CDR3 is 15 amino acids long. V lost 0 bases and J lost 4, with 10 bases in between. Germline CDR1 LNHNV, CDR2 YYDKDF (reference sequence). The CDR3, as DNA: TGTGCCACCAGCAGAGACAGGGGTTGGAATCAGCCCCAGCATTTT. Protein product: CATSRDRGWNQPQHF.

The V gene is TRBV6-8, the J gene TRBJ1-1; 11 bases align to TRBD1. The CDR3 is 17 amino acids. The germline V gene encodes CDR1 MNHGY and CDR2 SAAAGT. The junction had 5 bases not matched to a gene; V was cut back by 1 base and J by 1 base. CDR3 loop: CASSYWTGGYQNTEAFF. The CDR3 nucleotides read TGTGCCAGCAGTTACTGGACAGGGGGCTACCAGAACACTGAAGCTTTCTTT.

The chain is built from TRBV12-3 or TRBV12-4 and TRBJ2-3; 8 bases agree with TRBD2. This CDR3 is 13 amino acids long. V was clipped by 10 bases and J by 0 bases; unmatched bases: 3. This CDR3 reads CATERGSTDTQYF. As DNA, the CDR3 is TGTGCCACGGAGCGGGGGAGCACAGATACGCAGTATTTT.

This clonotype was observed a few times. This chain uses TRBV6-6 with TRBJ2-3; D possibly corresponds to TRBD1 (8 bases). V gave up 0 bases and J gave up 6 bases, with 19 bases separating them. From germline, CDR1 is MNHNY and CDR2 SVGAGI (reference sequence). CDR3 length equals 17 residues. CDR3 loop: CASSYSGGTGLGDTQYF. The DNA for the CDR3 is TGTGCCAGCAGTTACTCGGGAGGGACAGGACTGGGGGATACGCAGTATTTT.

Only a few counts were recorded for this clonotype. This chain links TRBV9 with TRBJ2-3; either TRBD1 or TRBD2 may supply D (5 bases each). Trimming pared 7 bases from V and 8 bases from J, leaving 11 bases between. CDR3 length: 11 amino acids. CDR1 and CDR2 (germline): SGDLS, YYNGEE. The chain's CDR3 is CASGGVSTQYF. The CDR3 DNA follows: TGTGCCAGCGGGGGTGTGTCTACGCAGTATTTT.

Only a few counts were recorded for this clonotype. The gene calls are TRBV28 and TRBJ2-3; 8 nucleotides align to TRBD2. V shed 2 bases, J shed 0 bases, and the junction held 4 bases outside the gene matches. Germline assignment: CDR1 MDHEN and CDR2 SYDVKM. The CDR3 loop spans 16 amino acids. The DNA of the CDR3 is TGTGCCAGCAGTTTAACTCTAGCGGGTAGCACAGATACGCAGTATTTT. Translated, it gives CASSLTLAGSTDTQYF.

Only a few counts were recorded for this clonotype. The chain couples TRBV9 to TRBJ2-3, with TRBD2 matching over 13 bases. The CDR3 length is 17 residues. J was trimmed by 0 bases and V by 6 bases; bases with no gene match: 7. Germline V gives CDR1 SGDLS, CDR2 YYNGEE. Here the CDR3 DNA reads TGTGCCAGCACCCGGACTAGCGGGGGCCTAAGCACAGATACGCAGTATTTT. It encodes CASTRTSGGLSTDTQYF.

This chain connects TRBV14 to TRBJ2-1, with 7 bases matching TRBD1. CDR1 SGHDN and CDR2 FVKESK come from the germline V gene. This CDR3 is built from 13 residues. Trimming removed 5 bases from V and 9 bases from J; junction bases left unmatched: 7. The CDR3 DNA is TGTGCCAGCAGCAAGACAGGGAGTAGTGAGCAGTTCTTC. Its translation: CASSKTGSSEQFF.

The rearrangement joins TRBV4-1 to TRBJ1-4; D ambiguous. This CDR3 is built from 15 residues. V gave up 4 bases and J gave up 4 bases, with 13 bases separating them. Germline CDR1 reads MGHRA; CDR2 reads YSYEKL. CDR3 in DNA: TGCGCCAGCAGCCTCGAGACTGGGTTTAATGAAAAACTGTTTTTT. This translates into CASSLETGFNEKLFF.

On this clonotype: One base away lies a much larger clone, so this may be a sequencing read error. V is TRBV7-8 and J is TRBJ2-2, with D unresolved. Trimming cost V 8 bases and J 0 bases, with 13 bases left between them. Germline V lookup: CDR1 SGHVS, CDR2 FQNEAQ. The CDR3 is 15 amino acids. The CDR3 is CASHPDRSNTGELFF. In DNA, the CDR3 is TGTGCCAGCCACCCCGACCGGTCGAACACCGGGGAGCTGTTTTTT.

This chain connects TRBV10-3 to TRBJ2-2; 12 bases match TRBD1. Unmatched junction bases numbered 4, after V lost 3 bases and J lost 8 bases. Germline lookup yields CDR1 ENHRY and CDR2 SYGVKD. This CDR3 contains 15 residues. Here the CDR3 DNA reads TGTGCCATCAGTGATGGGACAGGGGGCATTGGGGAGCTGTTTTTT. Encoded protein: CAISDGTGGIGELFF.

The rearrangement links TRBV5-6 to TRBJ1-1, with a tentative D call TRBD1 (5 bases). This CDR3 comprises 14 residues. Germline CDR1 reads SGHDT; CDR2 reads YYEEEE. Trimming cost V 4 bases and J 3 bases, with 13 bases left between them. The CDR3 is CASSMGLSYTEAFF. The CDR3, as DNA: TGTGCCAGCAGCATGGGACTAAGCTACACTGAAGCTTTCTTT. Supplemented by reference TRBV5-6 and TRBJ1-1, the full variable domain reads DAGVTQSPTHLIKTRGQQVTLRCSPKSGHDTVSWYQQALGQGPQFIFQYYEEEERQRGNFPDRFSGHQFPNYSSELNVNALLLGDSALYLCASSMGLSYTEAFFGQGTRLTVV.

This clonotype showed up just a few times. The chain recombines TRBV10-3 with TRBJ2-7; D tentatively reads TRBD1 or TRBD2 (5 bases each). This CDR3 spans 11 amino acids. The germline V and J ends were trimmed by 2 bases and 6 bases, with 5 bases remaining between them. Germline CDR1 is ENHRY and CDR2 is SYGVKD. This chain's CDR3 is CAISEGGEQYF. CDR3 DNA: TGTGCCATCAGTGAGGGGGGCGAGCAGTACTTC.

This rearrangement joins TRBV19 to TRBJ1-1; maybe TRBD1 (5 bases). This CDR3 contains 18 residues. CDR1 is LNHDA and CDR2 is SQIVND in the germline V gene (reference sequence). The V and J ends lost 4 bases and 1 base respectively, with 22 bases between them. This CDR3 reads CASSNQRGPKTWNTEAFF. For the CDR3, the DNA is TGTGCCAGTAGTAACCAGAGGGGCCCCAAGACGTGGAACACTGAAGCTTTCTTT.

This clonotype was counted between two and nine times. The CDR3 here is CASSIGPTNTEAFF. The CDR3 nucleotides read TGTGCCAGTAGTATAGGGCCTACGAACACTGAAGCTTTCTTT. The genes are TRBV19 and TRBJ1-1; D remains unclear. The V end lost 1 base, the J end lost 1 base, and 7 bases lay between the germline ends. CDR3 length: 14 residues. Per germline, CDR1 LNHDA and CDR2 SQIVND (reference sequence).

The rearrangement links TRBV10-3 to TRBJ1-2; a weak D match, TRBD1 (6 bases). Germline V CDR1 and CDR2: ENHRY, SYGVKD. V shed 9 bases and J shed 8 bases, with 13 bases lying between them. This CDR3 contains 11 residues. The CDR3 DNA reads as TGTGCCATTAGGACAGCCGAGGGCTACACCTTC. As protein: CAIRTAEGYTF.

This chain links TRBV6-2 or TRBV6-3 with TRBJ2-5; D is ambiguous. Germline CDR1 reads MNHEY; CDR2 reads SVGEGT. The CDR3 is 14 residues long. Trimming took 5 bases from V and 0 from J, leaving 10 bases between them. Here the CDR3 reads CASSTTPYQETQYF. CDR3 nucleotide sequence: TGTGCCAGCAGTACCACACCGTACCAAGAGACCCAGTACTTC.

The rearrangement uses TRBV4-3 and TRBJ1-4; D remains ambiguous. The germline V gene encodes CDR1 LGHNA and CDR2 YSLEER. V lost 0 bases and J lost 4, with 12 bases in between. CDR3 length equals 16 residues. In DNA, the CDR3 is TGCGCCAGCAGCCAAGATGAGCCACCAGTTAATGAAAAACTGTTTTTT. It codes for CASSQDEPPVNEKLFF.

The chain employs TRBV12-3 or TRBV12-4 and TRBJ1-1; the D gene is possibly TRBD1 (5 bases). CDR3 length: 14 amino acids. V lost 5 bases to trimming and J lost 0 bases, with 10 bases between them. CDR3 in amino acids: CASSRWGLNTEAFF. The CDR3 DNA reads as TGTGCCAGCAGTCGTTGGGGCCTGAACACTGAAGCTTTCTTT.

The rearrangement uses TRBV6-8 and TRBJ2-1, with no clear D. There are 12 residues in the CDR3. V lost 4 bases, J lost 7 bases, and 8 bases lay in between. The V gene's germline CDR1 is MNHGY and CDR2 SAAAGT. CDR3: CASSFTENEQFF. The CDR3 DNA is TGTGCCAGCAGTTTTACAGAGAATGAGCAGTTCTTC.

In this sample, this clonotype turned up many times. J is TRBJ2-1 and V is TRBV7-2, with D possibly TRBD2 on 7 matching bases. With 4 bases removed from V and 7 bases from J, the gap between germline ends came to 17 bases. The CDR3 has 15 residues. Germline V gene lookup returns CDR1 SGHTA and CDR2 FQGNSA. CDR3 sequence reads: CASSSRAGARNEQFF. The CDR3 DNA reads TGTGCCAGCAGCTCCCGGGCGGGGGCGAGGAATGAGCAGTTCTTC.

CDR3 in amino acids: CASSLGLAALADTQYF. Written as DNA, the CDR3 is TGTGCCAGCAGCTTGGGACTAGCGGCCCTCGCAGATACGCAGTATTTT. V is TRBV7-8 and J is TRBJ2-3; 11 bases map to TRBD2. The CDR3 spans 16 residues. Germline V gives CDR1 SGHVS, CDR2 FQNEAQ. V dropped 3 bases and J dropped 4; count of bases not matched to a gene: 6.

The gene calls are TRBV4-1 and TRBJ1-5; no definite D call. The CDR3 contains 15 residues. Per the germline V gene, CDR1 is MGHRA and CDR2 is YSYEKL. Deletions cut 4 bases from V and 6 bases from J, with 16 bases between. CDR3 loop: CASSPRRGTGQPQHF. The DNA of the CDR3 is TGCGCCAGCAGCCCAAGGCGGGGTACCGGTCAGCCCCAGCATTTT.